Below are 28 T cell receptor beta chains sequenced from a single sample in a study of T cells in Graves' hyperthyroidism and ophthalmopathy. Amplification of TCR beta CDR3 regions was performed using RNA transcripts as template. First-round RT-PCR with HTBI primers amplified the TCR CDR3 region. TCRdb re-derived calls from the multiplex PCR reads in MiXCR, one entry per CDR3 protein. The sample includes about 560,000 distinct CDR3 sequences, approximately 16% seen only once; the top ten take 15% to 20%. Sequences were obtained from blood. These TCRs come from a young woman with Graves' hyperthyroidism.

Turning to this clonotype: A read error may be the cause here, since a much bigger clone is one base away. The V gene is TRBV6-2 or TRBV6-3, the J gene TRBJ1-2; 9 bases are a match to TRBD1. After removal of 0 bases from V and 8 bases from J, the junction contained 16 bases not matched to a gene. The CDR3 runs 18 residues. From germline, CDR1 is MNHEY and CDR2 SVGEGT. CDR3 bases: TGTGCCAGCAGTTACTCGACTCACGGACAGGGGAGATCGGGAGGCTACACCTTC. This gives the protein CASSYSTHGQGRSGGYTF.

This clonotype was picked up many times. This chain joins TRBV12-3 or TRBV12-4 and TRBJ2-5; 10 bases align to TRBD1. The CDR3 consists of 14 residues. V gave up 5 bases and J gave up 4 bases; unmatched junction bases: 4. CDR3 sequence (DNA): TGTGCCAGCAGTCCGGGACAGGGGCGAGAGACCCAGTACTTC. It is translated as CASSPGQGRETQYF.

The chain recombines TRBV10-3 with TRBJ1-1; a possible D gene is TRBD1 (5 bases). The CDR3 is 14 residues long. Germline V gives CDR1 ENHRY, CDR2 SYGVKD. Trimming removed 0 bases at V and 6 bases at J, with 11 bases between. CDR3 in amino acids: CAISESGRGPEAFF. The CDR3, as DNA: TGTGCCATCAGTGAGTCGGGAAGGGGACCTGAAGCTTTCTTT.

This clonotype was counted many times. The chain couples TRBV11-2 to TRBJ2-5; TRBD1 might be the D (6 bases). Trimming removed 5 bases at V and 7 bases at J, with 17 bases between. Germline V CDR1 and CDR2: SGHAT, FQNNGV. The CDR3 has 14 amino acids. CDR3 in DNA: TGTGCCAGCAGCATAGGACAGAGGAGAGGGACCCAGTACTTC. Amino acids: CASSIGQRRGTQYF.

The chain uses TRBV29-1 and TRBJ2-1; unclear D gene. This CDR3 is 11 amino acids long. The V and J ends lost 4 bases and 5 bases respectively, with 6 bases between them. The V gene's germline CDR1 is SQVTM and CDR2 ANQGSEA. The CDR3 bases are TGCAGCGTTGGCCGCGACAATGAGCAGTTCTTC. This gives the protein CSVGRDNEQFF.

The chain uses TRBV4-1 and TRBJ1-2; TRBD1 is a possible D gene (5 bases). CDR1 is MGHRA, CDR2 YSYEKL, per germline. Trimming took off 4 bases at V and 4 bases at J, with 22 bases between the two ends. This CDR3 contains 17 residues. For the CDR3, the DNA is TGCGCCAGCAGCCCGACCTGGACAAAGGGCCAGATCTATGGCTACACCTTC. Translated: CASSPTWTKGQIYGYTF.

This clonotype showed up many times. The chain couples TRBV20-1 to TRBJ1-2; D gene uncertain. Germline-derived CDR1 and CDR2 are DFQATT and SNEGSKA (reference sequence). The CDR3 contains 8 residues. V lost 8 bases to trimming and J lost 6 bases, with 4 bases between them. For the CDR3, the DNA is TGCAGTCCAGATGGCTACACCTTC. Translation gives CSPDGYTF.

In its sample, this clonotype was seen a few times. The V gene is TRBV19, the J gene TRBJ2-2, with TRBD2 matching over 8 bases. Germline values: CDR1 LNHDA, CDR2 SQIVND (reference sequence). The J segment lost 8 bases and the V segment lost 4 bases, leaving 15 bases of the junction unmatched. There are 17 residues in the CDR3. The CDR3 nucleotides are TGTGCCAGTAGTACTTGGCGCGGACTAGCTTTTCAAGGGGAGCTGTTTTTT. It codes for CASSTWRGLAFQGELFF. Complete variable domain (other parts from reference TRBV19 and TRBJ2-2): DGGITQSPKYLFRKEGQNVTLSCEQNLNHDAMYWYRQDPGQGLRLIYYSQIVNDFQKGDIAEGYSVSREKKESFPLTVTSAQKNPTAFYLCASSTWRGLAFQGELFFGEGSRLTVL.

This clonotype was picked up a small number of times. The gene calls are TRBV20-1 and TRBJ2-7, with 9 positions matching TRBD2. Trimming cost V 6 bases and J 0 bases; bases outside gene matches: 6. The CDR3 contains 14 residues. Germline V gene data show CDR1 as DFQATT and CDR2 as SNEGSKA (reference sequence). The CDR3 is CSATAGGSSYEQYF. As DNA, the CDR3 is TGCAGTGCGACGGCGGGAGGGAGCTCCTACGAGCAGTACTTC.

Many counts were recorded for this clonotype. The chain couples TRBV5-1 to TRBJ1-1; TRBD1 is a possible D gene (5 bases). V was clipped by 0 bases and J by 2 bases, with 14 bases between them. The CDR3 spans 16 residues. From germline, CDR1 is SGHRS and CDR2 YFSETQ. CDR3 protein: CASSLVTGPGNTEAFF. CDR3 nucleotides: TGCGCCAGCAGCTTGGTAACAGGTCCAGGAAACACTGAAGCTTTCTTT.

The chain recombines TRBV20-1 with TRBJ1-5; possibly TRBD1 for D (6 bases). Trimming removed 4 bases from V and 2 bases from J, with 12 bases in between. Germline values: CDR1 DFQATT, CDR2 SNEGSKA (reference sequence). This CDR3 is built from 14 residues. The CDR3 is CSAIGGRGNQPQHF. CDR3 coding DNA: TGCAGTGCTATCGGGGGGCGCGGCAATCAGCCCCAGCATTTT.

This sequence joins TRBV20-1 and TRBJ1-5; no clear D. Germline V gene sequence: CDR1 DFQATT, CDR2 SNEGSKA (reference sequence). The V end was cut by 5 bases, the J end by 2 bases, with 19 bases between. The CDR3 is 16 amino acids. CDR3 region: CSAPALGGGGNQPQHF. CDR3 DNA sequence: TGCAGTGCTCCTGCGTTGGGTGGCGGGGGCAATCAGCCCCAGCATTTT.

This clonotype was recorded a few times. CDR3 residues: CASGPPLREQYF. The CDR3 nucleotides read TGTGCCAGCGGTCCTCCTCTAAGGGAGCAGTACTTC. The chain joins TRBV28 to TRBJ2-7, with no clear D. The CDR3 covers 12 residues. Deletions cut 8 bases from V and 7 bases from J, with 15 bases between. Germline V gene data show CDR1 as MDHEN and CDR2 as SYDVKM. Full variable domain (outside the CDR3, taken from reference TRBV28 and TRBJ2-7): DVKVTQSSRYLVKRTGEKVFLECVQDMDHENMFWYRQDPGLGLRLIYFSYDVKMKEKGDIPEGYSVSREKKERFSLILESASTNQTSMYLCASGPPLREQYFGPGTRLTVT.

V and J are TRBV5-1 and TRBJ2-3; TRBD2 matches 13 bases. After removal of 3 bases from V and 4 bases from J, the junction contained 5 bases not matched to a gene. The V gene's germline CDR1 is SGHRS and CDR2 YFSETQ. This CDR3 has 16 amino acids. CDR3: CASSWTSGSSPDTQYF. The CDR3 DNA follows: TGCGCCAGCAGCTGGACTAGCGGGAGTTCCCCAGATACGCAGTATTTT. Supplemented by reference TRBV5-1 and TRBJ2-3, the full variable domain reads KAGVTQTPRYLIKTRGQQVTLSCSPISGHRSVSWYQQTPGQGLQFLFEYFSETQRNKGNFPGRFSGRQFSNSRSEMNVSTLELGDSALYLCASSWTSGSSPDTQYFGPGTRLTVL.

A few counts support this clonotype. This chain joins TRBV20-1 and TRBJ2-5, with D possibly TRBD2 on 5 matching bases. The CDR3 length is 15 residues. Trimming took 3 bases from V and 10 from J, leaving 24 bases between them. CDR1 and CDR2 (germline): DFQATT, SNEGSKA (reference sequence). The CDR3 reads CSARVPGRVGDGQYF. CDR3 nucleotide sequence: TGCAGTGCTAGGGTCCCCGGGCGGGTGGGAGATGGCCAGTACTTC.

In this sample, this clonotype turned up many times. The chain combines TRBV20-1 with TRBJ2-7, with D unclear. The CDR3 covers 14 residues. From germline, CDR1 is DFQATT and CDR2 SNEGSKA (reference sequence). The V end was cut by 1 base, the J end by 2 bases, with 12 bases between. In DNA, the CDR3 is TGCAGTGCTAGAGCGCCGCCGCCTACCTACGAGCAGTACTTC. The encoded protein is CSARAPPPTYEQYF.

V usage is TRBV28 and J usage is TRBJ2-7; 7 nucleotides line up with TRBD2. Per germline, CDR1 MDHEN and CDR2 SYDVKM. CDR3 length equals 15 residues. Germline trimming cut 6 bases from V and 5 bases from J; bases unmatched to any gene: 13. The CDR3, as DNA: TGTGCCAGCAGCCTGAATGGCGGGAGTATCGACGAGCAGTACTTC. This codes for CASSLNGGSIDEQYF.

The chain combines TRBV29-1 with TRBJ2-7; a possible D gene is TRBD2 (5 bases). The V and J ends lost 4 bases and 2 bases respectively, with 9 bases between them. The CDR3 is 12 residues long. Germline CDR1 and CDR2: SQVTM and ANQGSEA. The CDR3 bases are TGCAGCGTTGGTCCCGGGGCCTACGAGCAGTACTTC. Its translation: CSVGPGAYEQYF.

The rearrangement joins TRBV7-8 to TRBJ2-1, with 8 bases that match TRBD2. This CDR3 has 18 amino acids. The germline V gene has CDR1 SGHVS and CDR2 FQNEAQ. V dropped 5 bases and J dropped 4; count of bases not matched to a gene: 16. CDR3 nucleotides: TGTGCCAGCAGCGTTACCCCGGTCGGGCTAGCGGGTTACAATGAGCAGTTCTTC. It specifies CASSVTPVGLAGYNEQFF.

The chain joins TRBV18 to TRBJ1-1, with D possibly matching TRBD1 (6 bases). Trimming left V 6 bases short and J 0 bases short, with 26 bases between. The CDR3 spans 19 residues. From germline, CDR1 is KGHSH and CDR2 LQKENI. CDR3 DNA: TGTGCCAGCTCTCCCCGACCCGTCGACAGGATGCATATGAACACTGAAGCTTTCTTT. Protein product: CASSPRPVDRMHMNTEAFF.

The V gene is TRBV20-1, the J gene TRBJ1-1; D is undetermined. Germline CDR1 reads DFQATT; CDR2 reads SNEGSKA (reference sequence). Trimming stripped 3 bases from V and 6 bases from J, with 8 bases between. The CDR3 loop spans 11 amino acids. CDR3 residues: CSASSGAEAFF. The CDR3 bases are TGCAGTGCTAGTTCCGGGGCTGAAGCTTTCTTT.

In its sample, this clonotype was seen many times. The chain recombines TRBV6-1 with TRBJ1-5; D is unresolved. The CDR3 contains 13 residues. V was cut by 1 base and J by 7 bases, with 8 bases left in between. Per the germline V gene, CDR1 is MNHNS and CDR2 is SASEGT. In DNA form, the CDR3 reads TGTGCCAGCAGTGAAGGCTTTGGACAGCCCCAGCATTTT. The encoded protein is CASSEGFGQPQHF.

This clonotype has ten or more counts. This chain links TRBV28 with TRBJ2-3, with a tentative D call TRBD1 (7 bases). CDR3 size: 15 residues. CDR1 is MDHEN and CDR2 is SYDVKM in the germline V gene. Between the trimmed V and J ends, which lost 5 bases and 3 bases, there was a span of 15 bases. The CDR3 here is CASSTDREATDTQYF. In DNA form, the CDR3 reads TGTGCCAGCAGTACCGACAGGGAGGCGACAGATACGCAGTATTTT.

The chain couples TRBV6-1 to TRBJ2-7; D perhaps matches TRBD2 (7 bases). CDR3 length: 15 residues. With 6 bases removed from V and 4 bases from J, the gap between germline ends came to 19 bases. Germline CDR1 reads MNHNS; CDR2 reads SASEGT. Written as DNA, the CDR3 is TGTGCCAGCAGCGCCAAGGGGGGGGCGTTATACGAGCAGTACTTC. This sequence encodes CASSAKGGALYEQYF.

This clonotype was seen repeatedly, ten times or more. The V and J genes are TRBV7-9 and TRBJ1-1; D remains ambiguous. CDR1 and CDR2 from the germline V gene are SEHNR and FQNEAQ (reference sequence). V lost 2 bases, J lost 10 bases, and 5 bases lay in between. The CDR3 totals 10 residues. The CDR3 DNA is TGTGCCAGCAGCTTAAGTGCAGCTTTCTTT. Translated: CASSLSAAFF.

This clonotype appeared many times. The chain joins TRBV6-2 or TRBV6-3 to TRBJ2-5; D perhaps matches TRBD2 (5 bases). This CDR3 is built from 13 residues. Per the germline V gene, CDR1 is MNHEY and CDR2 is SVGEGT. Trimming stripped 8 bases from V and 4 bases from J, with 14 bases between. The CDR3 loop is CASGQSRGETQYF. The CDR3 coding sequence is TGTGCCAGCGGCCAAAGTCGGGGAGAGACCCAGTACTTC.

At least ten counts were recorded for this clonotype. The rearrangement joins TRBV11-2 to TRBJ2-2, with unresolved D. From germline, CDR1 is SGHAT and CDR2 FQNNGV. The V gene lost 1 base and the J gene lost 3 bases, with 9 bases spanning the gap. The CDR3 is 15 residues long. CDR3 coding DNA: TGTGCCAGCAGCTTAGCCCCGGATCACACCGGGGAGCTGTTTTTT. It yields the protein CASSLAPDHTGELFF.

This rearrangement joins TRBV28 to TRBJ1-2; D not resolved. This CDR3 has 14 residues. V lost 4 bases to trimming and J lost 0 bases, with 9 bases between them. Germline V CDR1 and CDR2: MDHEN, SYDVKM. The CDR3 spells CASSYEGANYGYTF. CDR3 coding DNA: TGTGCCAGCAGTTACGAGGGAGCTAACTATGGCTACACCTTC.